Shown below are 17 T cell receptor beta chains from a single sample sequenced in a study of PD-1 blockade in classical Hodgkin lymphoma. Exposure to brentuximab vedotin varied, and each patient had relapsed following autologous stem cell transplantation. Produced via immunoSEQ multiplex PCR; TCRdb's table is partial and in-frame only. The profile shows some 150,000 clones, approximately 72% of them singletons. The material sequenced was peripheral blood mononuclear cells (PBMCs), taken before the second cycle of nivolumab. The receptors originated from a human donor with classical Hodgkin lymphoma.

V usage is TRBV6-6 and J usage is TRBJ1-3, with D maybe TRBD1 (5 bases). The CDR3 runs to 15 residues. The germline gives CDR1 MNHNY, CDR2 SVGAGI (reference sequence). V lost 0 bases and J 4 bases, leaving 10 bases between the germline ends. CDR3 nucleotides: TGTGCCAGCAGTTACTCGCAGGGCACGGGAAACACCATATATTTT. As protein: CASSYSQGTGNTIYF.

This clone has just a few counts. The CDR3 is CASRDLTNSPLHF. The CDR3 DNA reads TGTGCCAGCCGGGACTTAACAAATTCACCCCTCCACTTT. The rearrangement links TRBV19 to TRBJ1-6; D may be TRBD1 (5 bases). Germline-derived CDR1 and CDR2 are LNHDA and SQIVND (reference sequence). The CDR3 extends over 13 amino acids. V lost 9 bases and J 7 bases, leaving 13 bases between the germline ends.

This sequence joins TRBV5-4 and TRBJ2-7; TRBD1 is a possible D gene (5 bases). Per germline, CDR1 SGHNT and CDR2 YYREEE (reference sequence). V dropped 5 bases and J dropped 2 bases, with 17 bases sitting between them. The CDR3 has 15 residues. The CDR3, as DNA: TGTGCCAGCAGTCTCGGGCAGGGCAGTGCCTACGAGCAGTACTTC. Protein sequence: CASSLGQGSAYEQYF.

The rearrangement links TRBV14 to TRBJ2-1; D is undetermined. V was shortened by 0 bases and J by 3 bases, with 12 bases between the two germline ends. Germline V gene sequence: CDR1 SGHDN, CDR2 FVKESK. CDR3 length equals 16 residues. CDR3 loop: CASSQEIGQFYNEQFF. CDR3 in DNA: TGTGCCAGCAGCCAAGAAATAGGGCAGTTCTACAATGAGCAGTTCTTC.

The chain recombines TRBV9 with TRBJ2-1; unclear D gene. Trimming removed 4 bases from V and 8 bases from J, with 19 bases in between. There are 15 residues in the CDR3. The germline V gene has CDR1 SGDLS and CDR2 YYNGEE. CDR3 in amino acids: CASSPLSTNGDEQFF. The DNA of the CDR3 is TGTGCCAGCAGCCCTCTGTCAACCAACGGCGATGAGCAGTTCTTC.

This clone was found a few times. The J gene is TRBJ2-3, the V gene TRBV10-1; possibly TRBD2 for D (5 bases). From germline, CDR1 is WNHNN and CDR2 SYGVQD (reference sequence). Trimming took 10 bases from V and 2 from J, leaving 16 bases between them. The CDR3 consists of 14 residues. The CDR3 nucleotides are TGCGCCACCACAAAGCGGTTCTCCACAGATACGCAGTATTTT. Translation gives CATTKRFSTDTQYF.

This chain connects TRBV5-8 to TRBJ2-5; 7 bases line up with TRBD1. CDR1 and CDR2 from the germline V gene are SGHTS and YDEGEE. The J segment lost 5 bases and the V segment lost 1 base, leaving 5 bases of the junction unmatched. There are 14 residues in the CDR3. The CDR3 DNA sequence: TGTGCCAGCAGCTTGTGGGGGACAGTGGAGACCCAGTACTTC. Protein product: CASSLWGTVETQYF.

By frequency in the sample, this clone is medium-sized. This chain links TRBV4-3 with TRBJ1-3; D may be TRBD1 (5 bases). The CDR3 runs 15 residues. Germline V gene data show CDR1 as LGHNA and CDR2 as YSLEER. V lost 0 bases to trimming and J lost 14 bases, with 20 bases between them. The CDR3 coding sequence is TGCGCCAGCAGCCAAGACCGGGACTCCAGCTCCCTTTTATATTTT. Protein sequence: CASSQDRDSSSLLYF.

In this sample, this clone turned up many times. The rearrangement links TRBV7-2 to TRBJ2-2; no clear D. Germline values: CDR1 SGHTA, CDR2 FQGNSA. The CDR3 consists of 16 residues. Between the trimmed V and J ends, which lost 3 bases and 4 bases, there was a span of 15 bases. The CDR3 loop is CASSFSLGQATGELFF. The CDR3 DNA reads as TGTGCCAGCAGCTTCAGCTTAGGGCAAGCCACCGGGGAGCTGTTTTTT. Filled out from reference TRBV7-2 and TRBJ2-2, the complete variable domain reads GAGVSQSPSNKVTEKGKDVELRCDPISGHTALYWYRQSLGQGLEFLIYFQGNSAPDKSGLPSDRFSAERTGGSVSTLTIQRTQQEDSAVYLCASSFSLGQATGELFFGEGSRLTVL.

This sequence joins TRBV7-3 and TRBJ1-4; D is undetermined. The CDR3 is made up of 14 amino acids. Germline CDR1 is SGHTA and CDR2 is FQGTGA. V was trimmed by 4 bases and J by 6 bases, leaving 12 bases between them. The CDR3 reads CASSSPLADEKLFF. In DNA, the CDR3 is TGTGCCAGCAGCTCCCCTCTAGCAGATGAAAAACTGTTTTTT.

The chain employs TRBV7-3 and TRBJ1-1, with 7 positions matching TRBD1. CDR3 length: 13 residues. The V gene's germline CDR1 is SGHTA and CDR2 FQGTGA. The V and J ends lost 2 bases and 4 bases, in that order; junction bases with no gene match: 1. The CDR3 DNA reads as TGTGCCAGCAGCTTACAGGGGGGCACTGAAGCTTTCTTT. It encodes CASSLQGGTEAFF.

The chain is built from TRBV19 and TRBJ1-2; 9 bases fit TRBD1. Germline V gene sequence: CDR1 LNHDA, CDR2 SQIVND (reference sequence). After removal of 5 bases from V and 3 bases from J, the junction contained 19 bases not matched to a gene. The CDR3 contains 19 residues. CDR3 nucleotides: TGTGCCAGTAGTGCAACACGGACAGGGGCAATAGTCCCTTACTATGGCTACACCTTC. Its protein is CASSATRTGAIVPYYGYTF.

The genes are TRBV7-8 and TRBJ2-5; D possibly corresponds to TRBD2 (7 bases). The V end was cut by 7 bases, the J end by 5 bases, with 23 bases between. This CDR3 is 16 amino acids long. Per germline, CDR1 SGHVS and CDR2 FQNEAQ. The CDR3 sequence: CASIPGQGGGHETQYF. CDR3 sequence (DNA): TGTGCCAGCATCCCGGGCCAGGGAGGGGGGCATGAGACCCAGTACTTC.

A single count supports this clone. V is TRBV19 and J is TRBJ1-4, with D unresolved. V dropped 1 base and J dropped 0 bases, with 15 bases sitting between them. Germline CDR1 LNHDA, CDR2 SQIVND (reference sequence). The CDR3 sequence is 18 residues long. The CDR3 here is CASSIGSGSPATNEKLFF. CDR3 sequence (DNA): TGTGCCAGTAGTATAGGGTCAGGTTCTCCGGCAACTAATGAAAAACTGTTTTTT. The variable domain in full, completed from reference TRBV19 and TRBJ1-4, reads DGGITQSPKYLFRKEGQNVTLSCEQNLNHDAMYWYRQDPGQGLRLIYYSQIVNDFQKGDIAEGYSVSREKKESFPLTVTSAQKNPTAFYLCASSIGSGSPATNEKLFFGSGTQLSVL.

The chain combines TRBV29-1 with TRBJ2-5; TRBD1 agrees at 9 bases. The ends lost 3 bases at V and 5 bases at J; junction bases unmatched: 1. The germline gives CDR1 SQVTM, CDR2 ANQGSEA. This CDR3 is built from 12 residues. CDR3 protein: CSVEGTGETQYF. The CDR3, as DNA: TGCAGCGTTGAGGGGACAGGGGAGACCCAGTACTTC.

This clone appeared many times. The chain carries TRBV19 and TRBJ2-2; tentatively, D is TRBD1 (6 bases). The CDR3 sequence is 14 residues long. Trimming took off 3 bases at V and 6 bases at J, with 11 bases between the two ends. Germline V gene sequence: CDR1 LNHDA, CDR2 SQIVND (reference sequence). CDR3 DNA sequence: TGTGCCAGTAGTATCTTTGGGGGCCCCGGGGAGCTGTTTTTT. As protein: CASSIFGGPGELFF.

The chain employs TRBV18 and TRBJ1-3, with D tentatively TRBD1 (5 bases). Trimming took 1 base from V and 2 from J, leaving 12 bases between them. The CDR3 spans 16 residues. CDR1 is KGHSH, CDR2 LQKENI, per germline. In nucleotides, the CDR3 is TGTGCCAGCTCACCACAAACAGGCGCTGCTGGAAACACCATATATTTT. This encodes CASSPQTGAAGNTIYF.